Presented here are 30 T cell receptor beta chains from one specimen sequenced in a study of CD8+CD57+ T cells in acquired aplastic anemia. TCR beta VDJ and CDR3 were profiled, and genomic DNA was the template. MiXCR, run by TCRdb on the reads, gives a single entry per CDR3 protein. Of about 180,000 distinct CDR3 sequences in the sample, around 48% were seen once. The patients chosen for sequencing had shown expansion of CD8+CD57+ cells (detected by flow cytometry). The sample taken for sequencing was sorted CD4+, CD8+, or CD8+CD57+ T cells (not recorded which) from PBMCs. These receptors all stem from a human donor with aplastic anemia.

This rearrangement joins TRBV6-5 to TRBJ1-2, with D maybe TRBD1 (5 bases). Between the trimmed V and J ends, which lost 2 bases and 5 bases, there was a span of 15 bases. This CDR3 comprises 15 residues. Germline values: CDR1 MNHEY, CDR2 SVGAGI. The CDR3 nucleotides are TGTGCCAGCAGTTACACCAGGACTCAGGGTTATGGCTACACCTTC. This encodes CASSYTRTQGYGYTF.

The CDR3 DNA reads as TGTGCCACCAGCAGAGACCTTAATTCACCCCTCCACTTT. The encoded protein is CATSRDLNSPLHF. The chain carries TRBV15 and TRBJ1-6, with D hard to call. Trimming cost V 0 bases and J 6 bases, with 3 bases left between them. From germline, CDR1 is LNHNV and CDR2 YYDKDF (reference sequence). The CDR3 totals 13 residues.

This clonotype was seen many times. V is TRBV20-1 and J is TRBJ2-5; 7 bases are a match to TRBD2. The CDR3 totals 14 residues. V lost 3 bases, J lost 2 bases, and 6 bases stayed unmatched. Germline lookup yields CDR1 DFQATT and CDR2 SNEGSKA (reference sequence). CDR3 protein: CSARRGTLQETQYF. The CDR3 nucleotides are TGCAGTGCTAGGCGGGGGACCTTACAAGAGACCCAGTACTTC.

The chain combines TRBV10-3 with TRBJ1-1; no definite D call. CDR1 is ENHRY and CDR2 is SYGVKD in the germline V gene. CDR3 length: 14 residues. With 6 bases removed from V and 0 bases from J, the gap between germline ends came to 11 bases. CDR3: CAIRAGSMNTEAFF. CDR3 in DNA: TGTGCCATCAGGGCGGGCAGCATGAACACTGAAGCTTTCTTT.

This clonotype was picked up many times. The chain couples TRBV20-1 to TRBJ2-1; the match to TRBD2 covers 12 bases. The germline V gene encodes CDR1 DFQATT and CDR2 SNEGSKA (reference sequence). The V segment lost 7 bases and the J segment 0 bases; nucleotides outside the gene matches: 10. The CDR3 totals 17 residues. The CDR3 protein is CSVAEGLAGTSYNEQFF. CDR3 nucleotides: TGCAGTGTCGCCGAAGGACTAGCGGGGACCTCCTACAATGAGCAGTTCTTC.

At least ten counts were recorded for this clonotype. CDR3 in DNA: TGTGCCAGCAGTCACGACAGGCCACGCAATCAGCCCCAGCATTTT. Encoded protein: CASSHDRPRNQPQHF. This rearrangement joins TRBV12-3 or TRBV12-4 to TRBJ1-5; TRBD1 might be the D (6 bases). CDR3 length: 15 amino acids. Trimming left V 5 bases short and J 2 bases short, with 13 bases between.

The gene calls are TRBV7-8 and TRBJ2-1, with no clear D. The CDR3 is 14 residues long. Deletions cut 3 bases from V and 6 bases from J, with 12 bases between. Germline CDR1 SGHVS, CDR2 FQNEAQ. This CDR3 is CASSFRAPSNEQFF. The CDR3 DNA sequence: TGTGCCAGCAGCTTTCGTGCCCCCAGCAATGAGCAGTTCTTC.

Details on this clonotype: Given a much more abundant clone one base away, this may be a read error. The rearrangement links TRBV9 to TRBJ1-3; D is undetermined. Per germline, CDR1 SGDLS and CDR2 YYNGEE. Deletions cut 0 bases from V and 2 bases from J, with 21 bases between. This CDR3 region has 19 residues. The chain's CDR3 is CASSVATATSPVPGNTIYF. The CDR3 DNA reads TGTGCCAGCAGCGTAGCTACCGCGACCTCTCCTGTACCTGGAAACACCATATATTTT.

The chain uses TRBV15 and TRBJ1-5, with D possibly being TRBD1 (5 bases). CDR1 is LNHNV and CDR2 is YYDKDF in the germline V gene (reference sequence). The CDR3 runs to 14 residues. V lost 0 bases and J lost 8, with 11 bases in between. The DNA of the CDR3 is TGTGCCACCAGCAGAGAGGGGCTAGGGGAGCCCCAGCATTTT. This translates into CATSREGLGEPQHF.

This clonotype was found many times. The CDR3 nucleotides read TGCGCCAGCAGCTTGACGGGGTCTGGGGCCAACGTCCTGACTTTC. Translated: CASSLTGSGANVLTF. V and J are TRBV5-1 and TRBJ2-6; maybe TRBD2 (5 bases). The CDR3 covers 15 residues. Looked up from germline, CDR1 is SGHRS and CDR2 is YFSETQ. Between the trimmed V and J ends, which lost 1 base and 1 base, there was a span of 6 bases.

The sample holds many counts of this clonotype. J is TRBJ1-6 and V is TRBV6-1; 8 positions agree with TRBD1. Germline CDR1 MNHNS, CDR2 SASEGT. V shed 6 bases and J 6 bases; nucleotides not matched to a gene: 4. The CDR3 has 14 amino acids. CDR3 nucleotide sequence: TGTGCCAGCAGGCGGACAGGGCGTAATTCACCCCTCCACTTT. This translates into CASRRTGRNSPLHF.

Notes on this clonotype: This clone may be a read error of a much larger clone one base away. The V call is TRBV2, the J call TRBJ2-3; 8 positions match TRBD2. The CDR3 totals 17 residues. The V gene's germline CDR1 is SNHLY and CDR2 FYNNEI. V dropped 6 bases and J dropped 4; count of bases not matched to a gene: 15. The CDR3: CASSRRRAGGGADTQYF. In nucleotides, the CDR3 is TGTGCCAGCAGCCGACGGCGGGCCGGGGGGGGAGCAGATACGCAGTATTTT.

The chain has TRBV29-1 and TRBJ1-3, with D hard to call. Germline values: CDR1 SQVTM, CDR2 ANQGSEA. Trimming took 2 bases from V and 0 from J, leaving 8 bases between them. This CDR3 has 14 amino acids. The CDR3 spells CSVEPAYSGNTIYF. The CDR3, as DNA: TGCAGCGTTGAACCGGCGTACTCTGGAAACACCATATATTTT. The full variable domain, rest sourced from reference TRBV29-1 and TRBJ1-3, is SAVISQKPSRDICQRGTSLTIQCQVDSQVTMMFWYRQQPGQSLTLIATANQGSEATYESGFVIDKFPISRPNLTFSTLTVSNMSPEDSSIYLCSVEPAYSGNTIYFGEGSWLTVV.

The chain links TRBV12-3 or TRBV12-4 to TRBJ2-3; D may correspond to TRBD1 or TRBD2 (6 bases each). This CDR3 has 17 amino acids. Between the trimmed V and J ends, which lost 6 bases and 4 bases, there was a span of 23 bases. The CDR3 DNA reads TGTGCCAGCAGGGGTGGCGGGAACTGGGGGGCTCCAGATACGCAGTATTTT. The encoded protein is CASRGGGNWGAPDTQYF.

This clonotype was detected many times. V is TRBV27 and J is TRBJ1-6; TRBD1 agrees at 8 bases. The germline V gene has CDR1 MNHEY and CDR2 SMNVEV (reference sequence). CDR3 length equals 15 residues. The V gene end was trimmed by 5 bases and the J gene end by 8 bases; junction bases not matched to a gene: 8. For the CDR3, the DNA is TGTGCCAGCAGTCCCCAGGGGGCAGCGGATTCACCCCTCCACTTT. This gives the protein CASSPQGAADSPLHF.

This clonotype was detected many times. The chain combines TRBV10-3 with TRBJ1-1; D remains ambiguous. Trimming took off 5 bases at V and 3 bases at J, with 13 bases between the two ends. CDR1 and CDR2 from the germline V gene are ENHRY and SYGVKD. This CDR3 is built from 14 residues. The CDR3 loop reads CAISIGPGDTEAFF. The CDR3 coding sequence is TGTGCCATCAGTATCGGCCCTGGGGACACTGAAGCTTTCTTT.

This clonotype was detected many times. This chain connects TRBV2 to TRBJ2-4; weak D call: TRBD1 (5 bases). Germline V gene data show CDR1 as SNHLY and CDR2 as FYNNEI. The CDR3 runs 15 residues. V lost 3 bases, J lost 0 bases, and 9 bases lay in between. DNA of the CDR3: TGTGCCAGCAGTGAGGAGACAGTAGCCAAAAACATTCAGTACTTC. It specifies CASSEETVAKNIQYF.

The sample holds many counts of this clonotype. The chain employs TRBV2 and TRBJ1-6; D is perhaps TRBD1 (6 bases). V was shortened by 6 bases and J by 10 bases, with 19 bases between the two germline ends. Germline V gene sequence: CDR1 SNHLY, CDR2 FYNNEI. The CDR3 runs 15 residues. The chain's CDR3 is CASSQGGDYGSPLHF. The CDR3, as DNA: TGTGCCAGCAGCCAAGGGGGGGATTATGGATCACCCCTCCACTTT.

This clonotype was seen many times. CDR3 protein: CASSQDPGILNNSPLHF. The CDR3 nucleotides read TGCGCCAGCAGCCAAGATCCAGGGATTTTGAATAATTCACCCCTCCACTTT. The chain has TRBV4-1 and TRBJ1-6, with D possibly TRBD1 on 5 matching bases. Germline V gene lookup returns CDR1 MGHRA and CDR2 YSYEKL. The V and J ends lost 0 bases and 5 bases respectively, with 14 bases between them. CDR3 size: 17 residues.

Points on this clonotype: A read error may explain this, as a much larger clone is one base away. The CDR3 carries no conserved terminal phenylalanine or tryptophan, so it likely arises from a read error. J is TRBJ1-2 and V is TRBV5-1; D is uncertain. The CDR3 runs to 17 residues. The V gene's germline CDR1 is SGHRS and CDR2 YFSETQ. V lost 1 base to trimming and J lost 9 bases, with 25 bases between them. The CDR3 DNA sequence: TGCGCCAGCAGCTTGTCGGTACTCCGGGGAGCCCAGAAGAGCTACACCCTC. It yields the protein CASSLSVLRGAQKSYTL.

Worth noting for this clonotype: At one boundary the junction diverges from the germline segment, which might be a read error. The rearrangement uses TRBV20-1 and TRBJ2-3; 8 nucleotides match TRBD2. This CDR3 is built from 14 residues. Looked up from germline, CDR1 is DFQATT and CDR2 is SNEGSKA (reference sequence). CDR3 DNA sequence: TGCAGTGCTAGGGGGCGGGGGGTCCCAGATGCGCAGTATTTT. Translated, it gives CSARGRGVPDAQYF.

The chain employs TRBV7-8 and TRBJ2-2; no clear D. Between the trimmed V and J ends, which lost 1 base and 7 bases, there was a span of 7 bases. This CDR3 is built from 13 residues. The germline gives CDR1 SGHVS, CDR2 FQNEAQ. The CDR3 DNA is TGTGCCAGCAGCTTAGTCTTGGTCGGGGAGCTGTTTTTT. This translates into CASSLVLVGELFF.

The chain joins TRBV20-1 to TRBJ2-1; D unclear. The CDR3 extends over 14 amino acids. Germline V gene data show CDR1 as DFQATT and CDR2 as SNEGSKA (reference sequence). The ends were cut back, 3 bases at V and 6 bases at J, with 15 bases in the middle. CDR3 nucleotides: TGCAGTGCTAGTTATCTAGTAGTGCGCAATGAGCAGTTCTTC. Its translation: CSASYLVVRNEQFF.

This clonotype was counted ten times or more. This chain connects TRBV5-4 to TRBJ2-2, with D unresolved. Between the trimmed V and J ends, which lost 3 bases and 6 bases, there was a span of 6 bases. CDR1 and CDR2 from the germline V gene are SGHNT and YYREEE (reference sequence). The length of the CDR3 is 12 residues. The CDR3 region is CASSSPAGELFF. The CDR3 region has the DNA TGTGCCAGCAGCTCCCCCGCCGGGGAGCTGTTTTTT.

Only a few counts were recorded for this clonotype. This chain uses TRBV24-1 with TRBJ2-5; D is undetermined. Per germline, CDR1 KGHDR and CDR2 SFDVKD. This CDR3 is built from 13 residues. The V end was cut by 4 bases, the J end by 4 bases, with 9 bases between. Written as DNA, the CDR3 is TGTGCCACCAGTGAAGGTTCCGTAGAGACCCAGTACTTC. Translated: CATSEGSVETQYF.

About this clonotype: Given a much more abundant clone one base away, this may be a read error. Because it lacks the conserved phenylalanine or tryptophan at the end, this CDR3 is likely a read error. The rearrangement joins TRBV11-2 to TRBJ2-5, with TRBD2 matching over 12 bases. The CDR3 has 16 amino acids. Germline-derived CDR1 and CDR2 are SGHAT and FQNNGV. V lost 5 bases to trimming and J lost 2 bases; unmatched junction nucleotides: 6. CDR3 amino acids: CASSPTSGGRQETQYS. Written as DNA, the CDR3 is TGTGCCAGCAGCCCGACTAGCGGGGGCCGACAAGAGACCCAGTACTCC.

This chain connects TRBV10-3 to TRBJ1-5; perhaps TRBD1 as D (5 bases). Trimming took off 8 bases at V and 1 base at J, with 9 bases between the two ends. Germline loops: CDR1 ENHRY, CDR2 SYGVKD. The CDR3 is 13 amino acids. Written as DNA, the CDR3 is TGTGCCATCGGGGGGAAGAGCAATCAGCCCCAGCATTTT. Translated, it gives CAIGGKSNQPQHF.

This clonotype was observed a single time. The V gene is TRBV2, the J gene TRBJ2-7, with a possible D match to TRBD2 (6 bases). This CDR3 comprises 12 residues. V lost 8 bases and J lost 5, with 13 bases in between. Germline lookup yields CDR1 SNHLY and CDR2 FYNNEI. The CDR3 sequence is CASRESIHEQYF. The CDR3 coding sequence is TGTGCCAGCCGGGAGAGCATCCACGAGCAGTACTTC.

This clonotype was recorded a few times. J is TRBJ1-6 and V is TRBV10-1; 7 positions match TRBD1. V lost 0 bases to trimming and J lost 3 bases; unmatched junction nucleotides: 17. CDR3 length: 21 residues. Looked up from germline, CDR1 is WNHNN and CDR2 is SYGVQD (reference sequence). The CDR3 DNA sequence: TGCGCCAGCAGTGAGTCTCTGGGACAGCGTACTGAAAAACGCTATAATTCACCCCTCCACTTT. It specifies CASSESLGQRTEKRYNSPLHF.

This clonotype has just a few counts. The chain employs TRBV7-2 and TRBJ2-7, with TRBD2 matching over 7 bases. Germline V gives CDR1 SGHTA, CDR2 FQGNSA. The CDR3 totals 18 residues. V lost 1 base and J lost 7; bases outside the gene matches: 19. CDR3 bases: TGTGCCAGCAGCTTAGGCTTAGCGGGCTCCTTGGGTAATAGGGAGCAGTACTTC. Amino acid sequence: CASSLGLAGSLGNREQYF.